These 27 T cell receptor beta chains were sequenced from one sample in a study of shared clonotypes between healthy human individuals. Measured with immunoSEQ multiplex PCR; TCRdb has only the in-frame clones, and not every one. The sample records around 2,000,000 clones, about 92% being singletons. The naive CD8 subset, CD45RO-negative cells positively selected for CCR7, excluded terminally differentiated effector memory CD45RA+ cells. The material sequenced was naive CD8+ T cells from PBMCs. The receptors shown here come from a man between 18 and 35 years old in good health. Some clones in this sample may be carry-over from other donors' samples.

This CDR3 reads CASTSTSGSRGELFF. The CDR3 DNA reads as TGTGCCAGTACCTCAACTAGCGGGAGTCGCGGGGAGCTGTTTTTT. The genes are TRBV19 and TRBJ2-2, with 11 bases that match TRBD2. This CDR3 has 15 amino acids. Germline CDR1 LNHDA, CDR2 SQIVND (reference sequence). Trimming at V came to 7 bases and at J to 7 bases, leaving 8 bases not matched to a gene.

J is TRBJ1-1 and V is TRBV7-9; D is unclear. The CDR3 is 12 amino acids. V was shortened by 6 bases and J by 7 bases, with 12 bases between the two germline ends. Germline V gene lookup returns CDR1 SEHNR and CDR2 FQNEAQ (reference sequence). The DNA of the CDR3 is TGTGCCAGCAGAGGCGACCGCGGTGAAGCTTTCTTT. Protein product: CASRGDRGEAFF.

This clone has just one count. The same CDR3 also results from other DNA sequences found in this sample. The chain employs TRBV27 and TRBJ2-7; 10 bases align to TRBD2. The trim removed 3 bases at V and 3 bases at J, leaving 5 bases unmatched. There are 15 residues in the CDR3. CDR1 and CDR2 (germline): MNHEY, SMNVEV (reference sequence). CDR3 sequence: CASSFSGRGSYEQYF. In DNA form, the CDR3 reads TGTGCCAGCAGTTTCAGCGGGAGGGGTAGCTACGAGCAGTACTTC.

The chain carries TRBV27 and TRBJ2-2; no reliable D call. The CDR3 loop spans 13 amino acids. In germline, CDR1 is MNHEY, CDR2 SMNVEV (reference sequence). V lost 3 bases to trimming and J lost 6 bases, with 8 bases between them. CDR3 sequence reads: CASSFGASGELFF. DNA of the CDR3: TGTGCCAGCAGTTTCGGCGCCTCCGGGGAGCTGTTTTTT.

The chain employs TRBV10-3 and TRBJ2-5, with TRBD1 matching over 8 bases. The V gene end was trimmed by 3 bases and the J gene end by 1 base; junction bases not matched to a gene: 10. This CDR3 has 17 residues. Germline V gene data show CDR1 as ENHRY and CDR2 as SYGVKD. The CDR3 nucleotides read TGTGCCATCAGTGAACTCCTGGGGGACAGGCTCCAAGAGACCCAGTACTTC. This gives the protein CAISELLGDRLQETQYF.

The chain recombines TRBV27 with TRBJ2-5, with 7 bases aligning to TRBD1. CDR1 MNHEY and CDR2 SMNVEV come from the germline V gene (reference sequence). The CDR3 contains 15 residues. V was clipped by 6 bases and J by 5 bases; unmatched bases: 12. CDR3 in amino acids: CASRRGRAAKETQYF. The CDR3 DNA follows: TGTGCCAGCAGGAGGGGGCGGGCGGCTAAGGAGACCCAGTACTTC.

The genes are TRBV5-1 and TRBJ2-7, with D unresolved. This CDR3 contains 13 residues. Between the trimmed V and J ends, which lost 5 bases and 6 bases, there was a span of 15 bases. Germline V lookup: CDR1 SGHRS, CDR2 YFSETQ. CDR3 sequence reads: CASRALLEIEQYF. CDR3 sequence (DNA): TGCGCCAGCAGGGCCCTTCTCGAGATCGAGCAGTACTTC.

This sequence joins TRBV27 and TRBJ1-1; unclear D gene. Deletions cut 0 bases from V and 7 bases from J, with 12 bases between. Germline V gene sequence: CDR1 MNHEY, CDR2 SMNVEV (reference sequence). This CDR3 spans 14 amino acids. This chain's CDR3 is CASSLSIGLGEAFF. The CDR3 region has the DNA TGTGCCAGCAGTTTATCGATAGGGTTAGGTGAAGCTTTCTTT.

The chain joins TRBV7-2 to TRBJ1-1; the match to TRBD1 covers 10 bases. Trimming cost V 5 bases and J 6 bases; bases outside gene matches: 9. The CDR3 totals 15 residues. Germline CDR1 and CDR2: SGHTA and FQGNSA. The CDR3 bases are TGTGCCAGCAGCACCCGGGACAGGGGTCGGGCTGAAGCTTTCTTT. Its protein product is CASSTRDRGRAEAFF. The whole variable domain, remainder taken from reference TRBV7-2 and TRBJ1-1, is GAGVSQSPSNKVTEKGKDVELRCDPISGHTALYWYRQSLGQGLEFLIYFQGNSAPDKSGLPSDRFSAERTGGSVSTLTIQRTQQEDSAVYLCASSTRDRGRAEAFFGQGTRLTVV.

The rearrangement joins TRBV9 to TRBJ2-1, with 8 bases that match TRBD2. From germline, CDR1 is SGDLS and CDR2 YYNGEE. V lost 3 bases, J lost 8 bases, and 4 bases stayed unmatched. The CDR3 totals 13 residues. The CDR3, as DNA: TGTGCCAGCAGCGGACGGACTAGCTATGAGCAGTTCTTC. This translates into CASSGRTSYEQFF.

This clone was counted once. The chain joins TRBV14 to TRBJ2-2; 7 nucleotides agree with TRBD2. Germline V gene lookup returns CDR1 SGHDN and CDR2 FVKESK. Trimming at V came to 5 bases and at J to 0 bases, leaving 9 bases not matched to a gene. The CDR3 contains 17 residues. The DNA for the CDR3 is TGTGCCAGCAGCTTCACCTCGGGAGGCCCGAACACCGGGGAGCTGTTTTTT. The encoded protein is CASSFTSGGPNTGELFF.

The genes are TRBV19 and TRBJ1-5, with a weak D call TRBD1 (5 bases). V dropped 7 bases and J dropped 0 bases, with 13 bases sitting between them. Germline-derived CDR1 and CDR2 are LNHDA and SQIVND (reference sequence). The CDR3 spans 15 residues. The CDR3 is CASKEDSYSNQPQHF. The CDR3 coding sequence is TGTGCCAGTAAAGAAGACAGCTATAGCAATCAGCCCCAGCATTTT.

This CDR3 reads CASRRLAGEGDTQYF. The DNA of the CDR3 is TGTGCCAGCAGAAGACTAGCGGGAGAAGGGGATACGCAGTATTTT. The chain is built from TRBV6-5 and TRBJ2-3, with 12 bases lining up with TRBD2. CDR1 and CDR2 from the germline V gene are MNHEY and SVGAGI. This CDR3 is built from 15 residues. J lost 6 bases, V lost 6 bases, and 7 bases had no gene match.

The chain links TRBV9 to TRBJ2-6; a possible D gene is TRBD1 (5 bases). Germline values: CDR1 SGDLS, CDR2 YYNGEE. The CDR3 is 16 residues long. V shed 3 bases and J shed 1 base, with 11 bases lying between them. CDR3 nucleotides: TGTGCCAGCAGCGGGACAAGGGTTTCTGGGGCCAACGTCCTGACTTTC. It codes for CASSGTRVSGANVLTF. Looking up the rest from reference TRBV9 and TRBJ2-6 gives the full variable domain: DSGVTQTPKHLITATGQRVTLRCSPRSGDLSVYWYQQSLDQGLQFLIQYYNGEERAKGNILERFSAQQFPDLHSELNLSSLELGDSALYFCASSGTRVSGANVLTFGAGSRLTVL.

The rearrangement joins TRBV19 to TRBJ1-1, with D possibly TRBD1 on 5 matching bases. Deletions cut 5 bases from V and 2 bases from J, with 9 bases between. Germline CDR1 LNHDA, CDR2 SQIVND (reference sequence). The CDR3 has 13 residues. CDR3 nucleotide sequence: TGTGCCAGTAGTGTAACAGGAAACACTGAAGCTTTCTTT. This gives the protein CASSVTGNTEAFF.

In DNA form, the CDR3 reads TGTGCCAGCAGTTACTCGGCCGGGACAGCGAACACTGAAGCTTTCTTT. Its translation is CASSYSAGTANTEAFF. V usage is TRBV6-5 and J usage is TRBJ1-1, with 7 positions matching TRBD1. The CDR3 loop spans 16 amino acids. From germline, CDR1 is MNHEY and CDR2 SVGAGI. Germline trimming cut 0 bases from V and 1 base from J; bases unmatched to any gene: 5.

A single count supports this clone. The chain couples TRBV9 to TRBJ2-3, with D perhaps matching TRBD2 (5 bases). Germline CDR1 and CDR2: SGDLS and YYNGEE. The CDR3 has 12 residues. V was clipped by 4 bases and J by 14 bases, with 17 bases between them. The CDR3 bases are TGTGCCAGCAGCTCAACTAGGCCGATCTTGTATTTT. Translating it yields CASSSTRPILYF.

V usage is TRBV12-5 and J usage is TRBJ2-1, with 9 bases that match TRBD2. The CDR3 loop spans 18 amino acids. V was clipped by 6 bases and J by 7 bases; unmatched bases: 19. From germline, CDR1 is LGHNT and CDR2 FRNRAP. The CDR3 loop reads CASGGLASTNGFRNEQFF. The CDR3 DNA follows: TGTGCTAGTGGCGGACTAGCGTCCACCAATGGGTTTAGGAATGAGCAGTTCTTC. The whole variable domain, filled in from reference TRBV12-5 and TRBJ2-1, reads DARVTQTPRHKVTEMGQEVTMRCQPILGHNTVFWYRQTMMQGLELLAYFRNRAPLDDSGMPKDRFSAEMPDATLATLKIQPSEPRDSAVYFCASGGLASTNGFRNEQFFGPGTRLTVL.

This clone was detected only once. CDR3 sequence reads: CASSQVEGYIPEAFF. CDR3 sequence (DNA): TGTGCCAGCAGCCAAGTCGAGGGGTATATACCTGAAGCTTTCTTT. V usage is TRBV9 and J usage is TRBJ1-1; D is possibly TRBD1 (5 bases). V lost 4 bases to trimming and J lost 6 bases, with 19 bases between them. CDR1 SGDLS and CDR2 YYNGEE come from the germline V gene. The CDR3 contains 15 residues.

The V call is TRBV13, the J call TRBJ2-7; TRBD1 might be the D (5 bases). Germline lookup yields CDR1 PRHDT and CDR2 FYEKMQ (reference sequence). V shed 2 bases and J shed 7 bases, with 9 bases lying between them. CDR3 length equals 12 residues. Written as DNA, the CDR3 is TGTGCCAGCAGCTTACAGGGTTGGGAGCAGTACTTC. Translated, it gives CASSLQGWEQYF.

The gene calls are TRBV29-1 and TRBJ1-3; 8 bases are a match to TRBD1. Losses at the gene ends were 3 bases for V and 0 bases for J; bases not matched to a gene: 7. This CDR3 region has 16 residues. Looked up from germline, CDR1 is SQVTM and CDR2 is ANQGSEA. The CDR3 DNA reads as TGCAGCGTTGAGAGGCGGGACAGGTCCTCTGGAAACACCATATATTTT. The encoded protein is CSVERRDRSSGNTIYF.

This clone appeared once. This chain uses TRBV5-4 with TRBJ1-2; D is ambiguous. V gave up 0 bases and J gave up 4 bases, with 10 bases separating them. Germline V gives CDR1 SGHNT, CDR2 YYREEE (reference sequence). The CDR3 covers 14 residues. The DNA of the CDR3 is TGTGCCAGCAGCTTGGACGGCAGACTCTATGGCTACACCTTC. Amino acids: CASSLDGRLYGYTF.

This chain joins TRBV11-3 and TRBJ2-1; the D call may be TRBD1 or TRBD2 (5 bases each). This CDR3 has 12 residues. From germline, CDR1 is SGHNT and CDR2 YENEEA. Trimming removed 5 bases from V and 10 bases from J, with 12 bases in between. The CDR3 bases are TGTGCCAGCAGCACTAGGGGCAGGGAGCAGTTCTTC. Amino acids: CASSTRGREQFF.

The chain uses TRBV5-4 and TRBJ2-1; 7 positions match TRBD2. V trimming: 4 bases; J trimming: 8 bases; junction bases outside the gene matches: 9. Germline assignment: CDR1 SGHNT and CDR2 YYREEE (reference sequence). This CDR3 is 14 amino acids long. CDR3 sequence: CASSDLGGSDEQFF. Here the CDR3 DNA reads TGTGCCAGCAGCGACCTCGGCGGGAGTGATGAGCAGTTCTTC.

The chain carries TRBV5-1 and TRBJ2-7, with TRBD2 identical over 8 bases. Germline V gives CDR1 SGHRS, CDR2 YFSETQ. The trim removed 5 bases at V and 3 bases at J, leaving 7 bases unmatched. The CDR3 loop spans 14 amino acids. The CDR3: CASRGGLDYYEQYF. The CDR3 DNA reads as TGCGCCAGCAGGGGGGGACTAGATTACTACGAGCAGTACTTC. Full variable domain (outside the CDR3, taken from reference TRBV5-1 and TRBJ2-7): KAGVTQTPRYLIKTRGQQVTLSCSPISGHRSVSWYQQTPGQGLQFLFEYFSETQRNKGNFPGRFSGRQFSNSRSEMNVSTLELGDSALYLCASRGGLDYYEQYFGPGTRLTVT.

As to this clone: In the same sample, other DNA sequences code for this CDR3. The chain links TRBV5-4 to TRBJ2-7; 8 nucleotides match TRBD2. J was trimmed by 3 bases and V by 0 bases; bases with no gene match: 2. Germline values: CDR1 SGHNT, CDR2 YYREEE (reference sequence). The CDR3 runs 14 residues. The CDR3 loop is CASSLGLASYEQYF. The CDR3 DNA sequence: TGTGCCAGCAGCTTGGGACTAGCGAGCTACGAGCAGTACTTC. The full variable domain, its missing parts supplied by reference TRBV5-4 and TRBJ2-7, is ETGVTQSPTHLIKTRGQQVTLRCSSQSGHNTVSWYQQALGQGPQFIFQYYREEENGRGNFPPRFSGLQFPNYSSELNVNALELDDSALYLCASSLGLASYEQYFGPGTRLTVT.

The V gene is TRBV5-4, the J gene TRBJ2-5; 7 bases align to TRBD1. The J call may not be correct, given that the DNA end is closer to TRBJ2-7. Per the germline V gene, CDR1 is SGHNT and CDR2 is YYREEE (reference sequence). The length of the CDR3 is 14 residues. For the CDR3, the DNA is TGTGCCAGCAGCCATGACAGGGCCCCCTACGAGCAGTACTTC. This codes for CASSHDRAPYEQYF.